This TCR beta chain was observed in a study of CD8 T cells in Susac syndrome. Study details: Intravenous immunoglobulin alone or corticosteroids were being given to patients with Susac syndrome at blood draw, unless they were therapy-naive. Study-wide results and caveats: The study's TCR sequencing and HLA analysis drew on a certain number of individuals. That number was acknowledged as relatively small.

An input of about 0.45 to 1 ug of RNA was subjected to reverse transcription using random hexamers. Amplification of the TCR beta CDR3 was carried out by immunoSEQ multiplex PCR, which spanned a total of 54 Vbeta and 13 Jbeta segments. TCRdb redid the calling of the immunoSEQ multiplex PCR reads with MiXCR, one entry per CDR3 protein. The data show some 200,000 distinct CDR3 sequences, about 94% seen once. Both CD4+ and CD8+ T cells were negatively isolated, and TEMRA cells underwent FACS enrichment. Of note for this clonotype: Antigen: not known.

The CDR3 contains 17 residues. V was shortened by 4 bases and J by 0 bases, with 17 bases between the two germline ends. Germline CDR1 reads SGHTA; CDR2 reads FQGNSA. The V gene is TRBV7-2, the J gene TRBJ2-3; D is perhaps TRBD2 (6 bases). The TCR was taken from a human donor with Susac syndrome. The sequenced material came from CD4+ T cells from PBMCs. The CDR3 coding sequence is TGTGCCAGCAGCTCGGGTGTAAGAGGGACTAGCACAGATACGCAGTATTTT. Residues: CASSSGVRGTSTDTQYF.